Shown below are 11 T cell receptor beta chains from a single sample sequenced in a study of response to subunit inactivated influenza vaccine (dated by TCRdb to the late 2010s). To prepare the library, RT-PCR was applied. Sequenced using an Illumina HiSeq 2500. In TCRdb, the public reads were trimmed at Q25 with fastp and aligned with MiXCR, with productive beta chains retained. Identical CDR3 proteins give one entry, which carries the most common genes and DNA. This sample lists about 540,000 distinct CDR3 sequences; 20% to 25% were detected once. About 3% of the sample is in the top ten clones. The same sample was also used in a study of T cells expressing NK-cell markers. From the second report: TCR beta cDNA libraries were made by 5'RACE template switching that added a universal primer site and unique molecular identifiers.

This material consisted of CD4+ T cells sorted from PBMCs, taken 11 to 12 days after vaccination. Receptors were obtained from a man aged 50 or older who received an inactivated influenza vaccine. Donor details come from another sample of the same person, matched by shared clones.

V and J are TRBV24-1 and TRBJ2-5; the D gene could be TRBD1 or TRBD2 (5 bases each). The germline V gene encodes CDR1 KGHDR and CDR2 SFDVKD. Trimming removed 10 bases at V and 5 bases at J, with 16 bases between. This CDR3 comprises 13 residues. This CDR3 is CATGTLDPETQYF. CDR3 bases: TGTGCCACTGGGACCCTGGATCCGGAGACCCAGTACTTC.

In its sample, this clonotype was seen a few times. This chain connects TRBV28 to TRBJ2-7; 9 nucleotides line up with TRBD1. Trimming at V came to 6 bases and at J to 3 bases, leaving 3 bases not matched to a gene. From germline, CDR1 is MDHEN and CDR2 SYDVKM. The CDR3 spans 13 residues. CDR3 in amino acids: CASRRQGDYEQYF. CDR3 coding DNA: TGTGCCAGCAGGCGACAGGGGGACTACGAGCAGTACTTC.

Only a few counts were recorded for this clonotype. The rearrangement uses TRBV4-2 and TRBJ1-5, with TRBD1 matching over 9 bases. This CDR3 comprises 16 residues. The V gene's germline CDR1 is LGHNA and CDR2 YNFKEQ. V lost 0 bases to trimming and J lost 2 bases; unmatched junction nucleotides: 2. CDR3 sequence reads: CASSQDRTGGNQPQHF. In DNA, the CDR3 is TGTGCCAGCAGCCAAGACCGGACAGGGGGCAATCAGCCCCAGCATTTT.

The CDR3 protein is CSVMTGGATGELFF. CDR3 DNA sequence: TGCAGCGTCATGACAGGGGGCGCGACCGGGGAGCTGTTTTTT. The chain is built from TRBV29-1 and TRBJ2-2, with TRBD1 matching 10 bases. Germline lookup yields CDR1 SQVTM and CDR2 ANQGSEA. The V and J ends lost 6 bases and 5 bases, in that order; junction bases with no gene match: 6. The CDR3 has 14 residues.

J is TRBJ1-2 and V is TRBV7-9, with D possibly matching TRBD1 (5 bases). This CDR3 contains 12 residues. Per the germline V gene, CDR1 is SEHNR and CDR2 is FQNEAQ (reference sequence). V was clipped by 5 bases and J by 7 bases, with 11 bases between them. The CDR3 loop is CASSTGTVGYTF. DNA for the CDR3: TGTGCCAGCAGCACCGGGACGGTTGGCTACACCTTC.

In this sample, this clonotype turned up many times. This chain joins TRBV5-8 and TRBJ1-5; no firm D call. The CDR3 contains 12 residues. Per the germline V gene, CDR1 is SGHTS and CDR2 is YDEGEE. V was pared by 5 bases and J by 4 bases, with 7 bases between. CDR3 sequence: CASSPFNQPQHF. CDR3 coding DNA: TGTGCCAGCAGTCCCTTTAATCAGCCCCAGCATTTT.

In its sample, this clonotype was seen a few times. The V and J genes are TRBV6-1 and TRBJ2-3, with TRBD2 matching over 9 bases. This CDR3 has 16 amino acids. Per the germline V gene, CDR1 is MNHNS and CDR2 is SASEGT. V dropped 6 bases and J dropped 4; count of bases not matched to a gene: 11. The CDR3 region is CASSQRGGGAPDTQYF. The CDR3 region has the DNA TGTGCCAGCAGCCAGCGTGGCGGGGGGGCCCCAGATACGCAGTATTTT.

This clonotype was seen just once. The gene calls are TRBV7-8 and TRBJ2-6, with D perhaps matching TRBD1 or TRBD2 (6 bases each). The germline gives CDR1 SGHVS, CDR2 FQNEAQ. V shed 6 bases and J shed 0 bases, with 21 bases lying between them. The CDR3 loop spans 19 amino acids. The CDR3 here is CASSSVGGLASSGANVLTF. CDR3 bases: TGTGCCAGCAGTTCAGTAGGGGGACTGGCTAGCTCTGGGGCCAACGTCCTGACTTTC.

This clonotype turned up a few times. The V call is TRBV28, the J call TRBJ2-3; D remains ambiguous. CDR1 is MDHEN and CDR2 is SYDVKM in the germline V gene. This CDR3 is 14 amino acids long. Trimming took off 4 bases at V and 1 base at J, with 9 bases between the two ends. The CDR3: CASSSPRRTDTQYF. The CDR3 bases are TGTGCCAGCAGTTCCCCCAGGCGCACAGATACGCAGTATTTT.

This sequence joins TRBV12-3 or TRBV12-4 and TRBJ1-1, with D maybe TRBD1 (6 bases). The V and J ends lost 4 bases and 5 bases respectively, with 14 bases between them. This CDR3 has 14 amino acids. CDR3 DNA sequence: TGTGCCAGCAGTTCCCCCTCGGGGGCGACTGAAGCTTTCTTT. It yields the protein CASSSPSGATEAFF.

The rearrangement links TRBV13 to TRBJ2-1; 14 bases are shared with TRBD2. CDR1 and CDR2 from the germline V gene are PRHDT and FYEKMQ (reference sequence). The V and J ends lost 4 bases and 0 bases, in that order; junction bases with no gene match: 8. The CDR3 runs to 19 residues. CDR3 sequence reads: CASSSGLAGGLSSYNEQFF. The CDR3 DNA reads as TGTGCCAGCAGCTCAGGACTAGCGGGAGGTCTTAGCTCCTACAATGAGCAGTTCTTC.